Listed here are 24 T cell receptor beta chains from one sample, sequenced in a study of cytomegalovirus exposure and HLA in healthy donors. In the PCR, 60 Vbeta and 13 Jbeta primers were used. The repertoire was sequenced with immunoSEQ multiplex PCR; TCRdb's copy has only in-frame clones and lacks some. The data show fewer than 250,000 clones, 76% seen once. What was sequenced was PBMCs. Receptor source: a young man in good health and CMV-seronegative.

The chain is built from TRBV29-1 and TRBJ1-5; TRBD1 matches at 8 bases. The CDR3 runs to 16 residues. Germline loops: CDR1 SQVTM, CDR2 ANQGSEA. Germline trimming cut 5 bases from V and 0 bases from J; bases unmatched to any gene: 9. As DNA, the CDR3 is TGCAGCGTTTCCAGGGGGCAGATGTATAGCAATCAGCCCCAGCATTTT. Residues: CSVSRGQMYSNQPQHF.

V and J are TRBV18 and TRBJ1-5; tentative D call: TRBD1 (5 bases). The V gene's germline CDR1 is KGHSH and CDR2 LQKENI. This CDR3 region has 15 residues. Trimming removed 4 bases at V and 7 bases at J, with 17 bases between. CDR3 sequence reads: CASSLSTGVQQPQHF. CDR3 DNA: TGTGCCAGCTCACTATCCACGGGGGTGCAACAGCCCCAGCATTTT.

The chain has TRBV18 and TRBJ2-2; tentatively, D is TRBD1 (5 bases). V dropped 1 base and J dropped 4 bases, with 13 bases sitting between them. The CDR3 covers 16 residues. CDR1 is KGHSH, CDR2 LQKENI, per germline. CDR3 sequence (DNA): TGTGCCAGCTCACCACTCCCGCAGGGTCCCACCGGGGAGCTGTTTTTT. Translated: CASSPLPQGPTGELFF.

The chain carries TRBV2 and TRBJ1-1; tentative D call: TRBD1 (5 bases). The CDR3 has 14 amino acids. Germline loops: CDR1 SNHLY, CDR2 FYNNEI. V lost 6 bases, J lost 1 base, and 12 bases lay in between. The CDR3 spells CASSTGVPNTEAFF. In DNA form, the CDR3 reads TGTGCCAGCAGCACGGGGGTCCCGAACACTGAAGCTTTCTTT.

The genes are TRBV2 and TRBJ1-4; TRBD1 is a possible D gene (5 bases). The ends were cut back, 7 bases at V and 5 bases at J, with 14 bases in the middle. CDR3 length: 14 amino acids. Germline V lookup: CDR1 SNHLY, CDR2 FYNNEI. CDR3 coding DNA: TGTGCCAGCACCGGGAGGGGTGGGAATGAAAAACTGTTTTTT. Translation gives CASTGRGGNEKLFF. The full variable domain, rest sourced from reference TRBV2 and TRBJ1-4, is EPEVTQTPSHQVTQMGQEVILRCVPISNHLYFYWYRQILGQKVEFLVSFYNNEISEKSEIFDDQFSVERPDGSNFTLKIRSTKLEDSAMYFCASTGRGGNEKLFFGSGTQLSVL.

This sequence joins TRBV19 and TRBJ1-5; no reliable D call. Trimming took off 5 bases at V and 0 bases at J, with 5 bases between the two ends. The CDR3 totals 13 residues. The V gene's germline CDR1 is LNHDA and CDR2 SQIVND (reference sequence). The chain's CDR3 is CASSVVSNQPQHF. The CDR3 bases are TGTGCCAGTAGTGTCGTTAGCAATCAGCCCCAGCATTTT.

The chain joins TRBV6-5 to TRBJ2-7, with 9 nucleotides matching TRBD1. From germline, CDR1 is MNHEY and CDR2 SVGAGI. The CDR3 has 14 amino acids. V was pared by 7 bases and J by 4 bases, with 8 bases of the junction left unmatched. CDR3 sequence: CASTPGTGIYEQYF. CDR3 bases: TGTGCCAGCACCCCTGGGACAGGGATATACGAGCAGTACTTC.

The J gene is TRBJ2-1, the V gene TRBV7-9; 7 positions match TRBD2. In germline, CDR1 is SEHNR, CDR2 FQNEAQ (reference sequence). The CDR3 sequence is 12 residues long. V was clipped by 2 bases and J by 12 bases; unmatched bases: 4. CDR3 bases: TGTGCCAGCAGCTTACAGCGGGATGTGCAGTTCTTC. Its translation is CASSLQRDVQFF.

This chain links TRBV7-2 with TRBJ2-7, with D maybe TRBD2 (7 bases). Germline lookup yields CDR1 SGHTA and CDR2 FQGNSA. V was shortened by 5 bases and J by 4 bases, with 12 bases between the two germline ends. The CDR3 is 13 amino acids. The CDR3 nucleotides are TGTGCCAGCAGCCCTAGGGGGGGATACGAGCAGTACTTC. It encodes CASSPRGGYEQYF.

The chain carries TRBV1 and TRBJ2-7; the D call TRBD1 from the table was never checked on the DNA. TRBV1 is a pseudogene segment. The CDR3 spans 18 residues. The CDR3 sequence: CTSSQDLRGTGEGNEQYF. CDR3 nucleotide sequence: TGCACCAGCAGCCAAGATTTGAGGGGGACAGGGGAGGGAAACGAGCAGTACTTC.

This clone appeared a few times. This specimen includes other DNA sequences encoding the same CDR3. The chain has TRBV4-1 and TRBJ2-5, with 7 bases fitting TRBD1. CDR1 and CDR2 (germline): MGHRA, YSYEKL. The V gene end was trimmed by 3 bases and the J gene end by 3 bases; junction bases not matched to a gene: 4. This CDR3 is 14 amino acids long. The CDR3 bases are TGCGCCAGCAGCCAGGCCGACAGGGAAGAGACCCAGTACTTC. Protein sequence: CASSQADREETQYF.

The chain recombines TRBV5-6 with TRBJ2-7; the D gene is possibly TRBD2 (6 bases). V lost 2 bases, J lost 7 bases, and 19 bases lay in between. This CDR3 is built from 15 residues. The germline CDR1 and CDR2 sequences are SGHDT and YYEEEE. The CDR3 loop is CASSFGTGALGEQYF. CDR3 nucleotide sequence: TGTGCCAGCAGCTTCGGGACTGGAGCCCTCGGGGAGCAGTACTTC.

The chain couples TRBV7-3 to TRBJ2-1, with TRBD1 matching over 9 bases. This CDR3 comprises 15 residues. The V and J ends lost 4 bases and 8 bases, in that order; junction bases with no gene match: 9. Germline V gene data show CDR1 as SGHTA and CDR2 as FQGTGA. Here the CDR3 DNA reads TGTGCCAGCAGCTCCCAGGGGGGACAGGGCGATGAGCAGTTCTTC. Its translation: CASSSQGGQGDEQFF.

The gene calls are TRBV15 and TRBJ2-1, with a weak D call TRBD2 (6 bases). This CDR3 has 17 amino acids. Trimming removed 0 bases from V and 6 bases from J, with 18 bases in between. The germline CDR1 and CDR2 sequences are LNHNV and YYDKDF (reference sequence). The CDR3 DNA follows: TGTGCCACCAGCAGAGATGAAGGGACTCCCAGAATCAATGAGCAGTTCTTC. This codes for CATSRDEGTPRINEQFF.

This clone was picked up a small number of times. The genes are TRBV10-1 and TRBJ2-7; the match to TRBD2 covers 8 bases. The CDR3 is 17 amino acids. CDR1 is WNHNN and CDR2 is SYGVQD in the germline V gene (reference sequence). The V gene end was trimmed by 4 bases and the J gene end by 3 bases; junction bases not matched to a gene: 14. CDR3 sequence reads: CASSGGAGVPTGYEQYF. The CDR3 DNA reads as TGCGCCAGCAGTGGTGGAGCGGGAGTTCCAACGGGCTACGAGCAGTACTTC.

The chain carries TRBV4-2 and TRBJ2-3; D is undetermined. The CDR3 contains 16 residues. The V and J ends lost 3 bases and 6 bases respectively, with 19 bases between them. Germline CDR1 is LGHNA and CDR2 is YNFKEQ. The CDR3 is CASSHPHTDRMDTQYF. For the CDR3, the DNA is TGTGCCAGCAGCCATCCACACACAGACCGGATGGATACGCAGTATTTT.

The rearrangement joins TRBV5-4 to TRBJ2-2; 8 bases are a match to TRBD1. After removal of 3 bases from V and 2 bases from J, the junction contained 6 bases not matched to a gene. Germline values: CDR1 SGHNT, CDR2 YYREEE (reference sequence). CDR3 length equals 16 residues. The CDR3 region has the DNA TGTGCCAGCAGCTCTCGGACAGGGTCCAACACCGGGGAGCTGTTTTTT. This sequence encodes CASSSRTGSNTGELFF.

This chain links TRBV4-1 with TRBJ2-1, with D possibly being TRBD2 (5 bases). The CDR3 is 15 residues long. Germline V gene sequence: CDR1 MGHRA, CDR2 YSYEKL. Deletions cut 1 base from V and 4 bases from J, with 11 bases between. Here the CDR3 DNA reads TGCGCCAGCAGCCAAGGCCCCGGGATATACAATGAGCAGTTCTTC. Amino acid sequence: CASSQGPGIYNEQFF.

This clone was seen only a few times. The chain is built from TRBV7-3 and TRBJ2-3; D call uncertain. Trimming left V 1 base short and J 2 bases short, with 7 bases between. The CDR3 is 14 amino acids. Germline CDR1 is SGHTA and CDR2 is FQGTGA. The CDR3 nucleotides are TGTGCCAGCAGCTTAAGGCCAAACACAGATACGCAGTATTTT. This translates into CASSLRPNTDTQYF.

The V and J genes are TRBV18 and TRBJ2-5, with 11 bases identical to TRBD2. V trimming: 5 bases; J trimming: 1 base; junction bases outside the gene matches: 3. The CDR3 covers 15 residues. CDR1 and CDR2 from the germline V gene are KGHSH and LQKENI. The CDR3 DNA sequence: TGTGCCAGCTCAACGGGGACTAGCGGCCAAGAGACCCAGTACTTC. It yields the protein CASSTGTSGQETQYF.

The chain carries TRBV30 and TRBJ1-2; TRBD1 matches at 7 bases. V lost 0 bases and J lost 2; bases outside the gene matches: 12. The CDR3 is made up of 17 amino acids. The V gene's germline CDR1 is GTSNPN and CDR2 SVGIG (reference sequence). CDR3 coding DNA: TGTGCCTGGAGTGTATTAAGGATGAAGGGGGCGAACTATGGCTACACCTTC. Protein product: CAWSVLRMKGANYGYTF.

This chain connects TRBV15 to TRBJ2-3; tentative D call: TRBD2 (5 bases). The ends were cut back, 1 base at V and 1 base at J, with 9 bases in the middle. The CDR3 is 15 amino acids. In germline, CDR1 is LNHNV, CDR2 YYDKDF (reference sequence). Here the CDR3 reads CATSRGGFGTDTQYF. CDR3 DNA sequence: TGTGCCACCAGCAGAGGAGGGTTCGGCACAGATACGCAGTATTTT.

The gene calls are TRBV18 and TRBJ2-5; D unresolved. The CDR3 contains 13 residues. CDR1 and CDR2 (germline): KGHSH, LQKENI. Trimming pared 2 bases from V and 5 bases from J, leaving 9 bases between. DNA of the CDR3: TGTGCCAGCTCACCATGGGCAGTGGAGACCCAGTACTTC. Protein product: CASSPWAVETQYF.

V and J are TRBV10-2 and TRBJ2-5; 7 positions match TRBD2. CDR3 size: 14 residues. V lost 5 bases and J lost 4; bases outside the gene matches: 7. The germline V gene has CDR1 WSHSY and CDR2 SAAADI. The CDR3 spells CASSNPGGGETQYF. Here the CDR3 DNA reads TGCGCCAGCAGTAACCCGGGAGGAGGAGAGACCCAGTACTTC.